This entry features one T cell receptor (beta chain) sequence. This receptor's antigen is unknown. One base away there is no much larger clone; base qualities are not given. This entry comes from a study of cytomegalovirus exposure and HLA in healthy donors (dated by TCRdb to between 2016 and 2019). About the full investigation: An earlier analysis of 587 of the donors reported 276 Gb of sequence data and around 120 million unique TCR beta sequences from some 180 million T cells. The number of typed donors differed by locus: about 620-640 for A, B, C, DRB1 and DQB1; approximately 520 for DQA1; 606 for DPA1; and roughly 490 for DPB1. Every discovery cohort repertoire had been produced on one sequencing platform. Donor age, sex, ethnicity and CMV serostatus were collected together with the repertoire data. Class I and class II HLA loci were covered by the typing at four-digit resolution. The T cell repertoires of around 730 subjects were profiled by immunosequencing and related to cytomegalovirus serostatus. To predict cytomegalovirus infection status, the study combined high-throughput TCR immunosequencing, statistical association of individual TCRs with disease status, and machine learning. A later genetic analysis took genome-wide SNP genotypes for 398 of the 666 donors and used that subset as a discovery cohort. Among 300 to 500 genotyped donors of the cohort, an average of approximately 240,000 unique TCR beta nucleotide sequences was sequenced per donor, of which about 19% were non-productive. Roughly 5 DR-DQ haplotypes were handled as single units for association and clustering, since linkage in the cohort was strong. An earlier analysis of approximately 630 of the donors applied high-throughput TCR beta sequencing to assess whether each TCR beta V gene segment acted as functional or pseudogenic. The later analysis used no new phenotypic data to find candidate immune exposures, relying instead on TCR beta sequences and their occurrence across donors. In addition to the first cohort of 666 subjects, a separate validation cohort of 100 to 150 different subjects was used. Of the 300 to 500 genotyped donors, roughly 80% were placed in the genetic ancestry cluster associated with self-reported Caucasian donors. An early release covering more than 500 HLA-typed donors comprised about 300 gigabases of sequencing data and roughly 86 million unique TCR sequences. A later analysis re-analyzed previously published TCR beta repertoires from roughly 630 donors and added high-resolution HLA genotyping to study TCR occurrence patterns. The study was designed to test whether signatures of past pathogen exposure could be identified by cataloging public T cell receptors.

The cohort was made up of under 800 healthy bone marrow donors. All cohort members were sampled while nominally healthy, although unrecorded immune exposures were likely present. The donor tested CMV seronegative, placing the donor among the 350 or so seronegative members of the cohort. A peripheral blood sample was collected from each donor, and TCR beta sequencing was performed on peripheral blood mononuclear cells. The Qiagen DNeasy Blood Extraction Kit was used to extract genomic DNA from the blood cell samples. What the study reported, not specific to this receptor: Most TCR sequences were observed very rarely across donors, whereas some public TCRs were present in many individuals. A later analysis associated around 16,000 TCR beta sequences with specific HLA alleles at a false discovery rate of 0.05. The authors suggested that the approach could potentially be extended to other disease states and immunological phenotypes. In an earlier analysis of approximately 600 of the donors, most TCR beta V segments were observed in productive rearrangements about 87% or about 30% of the time, broadly matching IMGT annotations. A later genetic analysis associated a missense DCLRE1C variant with V-gene and J-gene trimming of TCR beta chains, and an independent cohort replicated the association. Sequencing depth was assumed to be roughly uniform across donors in the presence/absence analyses, though that assumption may not hold. The cohort was sequenced for TCR beta chains only, and without alpha or paired-chain data the features that could be detected were limited. A later analysis reported that several top co-occurrence clusters appeared linked to parvovirus B19, influenza, CMV and Epstein-Barr virus. Assigning TCR associations to individual alleles was difficult when HLA alleles, especially DR and DQ, strongly co-occurred. A few of the identified cytomegalovirus-associated TCR beta chains were confirmed in vitro to be specific for cytomegalovirus antigens. A further reported finding was that TCR beta sequences accurately predicted the HLA-A and HLA-B alleles for most subjects in the first cohort. The only immune exposure information available for the cohort was CMV serostatus. Compared with equally common non-associated chains, HLA-associated TCR beta chains in a later analysis were more clonally expanded and had lower generation probabilities. The earlier analysis of nearly 600 of the donors excluded roughly 17 rarely observed V segments, including chromosome 9 orphons, because counts were too low. A group of highly shared sequence variants was considered likely to be a technical artifact of the sequencing pipeline. Cytomegalovirus status was reported to be diagnosed by the classifier with high specificity and sensitivity in both the original and validation cohorts. Some IMGT-functional V segments, including TRBV6-2 and TRBV6-3, could not be distinguished by the 87-base-pair reads and were therefore excluded. The study listed 164 TCR beta chains as associated with cytomegalovirus. A later genetic analysis reported fewer N-insertions in productive TCRs among donors in an Asian-associated ancestry cluster than the roughly 640-donor mean. Because HLA typing was missing for some donors at each locus, association tests included only the typed subset. Correlated functional status among segregating V segments might be attributable to linkage disequilibrium, but an unknown experimental factor could not be ruled out. According to a later analysis, most CMV-associated TCR beta chains appeared to be HLA-restricted, and the HLA associations seemed to be driven largely by CMV exposure. According to a later analysis, TCR association rates differed among HLA loci, with DRB1 alleles showing the most associated TCRs and HLA-C alleles showing the fewest.

V lost 2 bases and J lost 6 bases, and the count of bases not matched to a germline gene is 13. The CDR3 covers 19 residues, taking in both the cysteine and the phenylalanine. Only the CDR3 DNA stays, 57 bases, in frame from base 1. CDR1 and CDR2 (SGHAT, FQNNGV) derive from the germline V gene. Libraries were prepared through the immunoSEQ multiplex PCR assay. For the multiplex PCR, a mixture combining 60 forward primers for TCR Vbeta segments and 13 reverse primers for TCR Jbeta segments was used. Amplification of the CDR3 region of rearranged TCR beta genes was performed with a multiplex PCR assay on genomic DNA. The Illumina HiSeq System was used to sequence the amplified TCR beta libraries as 87-base-pair reads. The original pipeline was this. A later analysis counted 75 million to 100 million unique TCR beta chains across the 650 to 800 repertoires, and approximately 11 million of these chains were shared by at least two donors. A nearest-neighbor algorithm error-corrected the raw reads and collapsed the reads into unique sequences, merging closely related sequences to remove PCR and sequencing errors. Alignment of CDR3 sequences to IMGT reference sequences was used to assign V, D and J gene segments. For a sequence to be retained, a match of at least six nucleotides to both a V gene segment and a J gene segment was required. A rearrangement was called productive if the CDR3 had no stop codons and remained in frame with V and J, and every other rearrangement was called non-productive. CDR3 was defined by IMGT convention, running from the second conserved V-encoded cysteine to the conserved J-encoded phenylalanine. The earlier analysis of some 540 of the donors excluded any sequence lacking an unambiguous match to a single V gene segment. In an earlier analysis of approximately 590 of the donors, V segments were called functional above 56.7% productive rearrangements and were called segregating when the between-donor standard deviation exceeded 5%. A statistical classification framework was built to diagnose cytomegalovirus status from the catalog of TCR beta chain sequences. V and J gene assignment, in a later analysis, came from comparing TCR nucleotide sequences with IMGT/GENE-DB human TR gene sequences. In a later analysis, CDR3 sequences and most-parsimonious VDJ recombination scenarios were assigned using the TCRdist pipeline. In a later analysis, every TCR beta chain was defined by the combination of its CDR3 amino acid sequence and its V-gene family, and reads without a unique V-gene family were dropped. As a way to deal with suspected cross-contamination and a sequencing artifact, a later analysis dropped 450 to 700 nucleotide sequences that were highly shared and had low generation probability. For each public chain, a later analysis derived a clonal expansion index from normalized ranks of inferred template counts within each repertoire. Generation probabilities in a later analysis came from a VDJ recombination model fitted to out-of-frame rearrangements, and those results were checked against IGoR. In a later analysis, hypergeometric tests were used to score TCR-TCR, TCR-HLA and TCR-CMV co-occurrence, with a repertoire-size bias correction applied to TCR pairs. In a later analysis, false discovery rates were estimated by permuting HLA or CMV assignments 20 times. In a later analysis, co-occurring TCRs were grouped using DBSCAN, and TCRdist sequence similarity was added for clustering within HLA-allele-positive subsets. Co-occurrence clustering excluded repertoires with fewer than 30,000 or more than 120,000 public chains, plus five with anomalous nucleotide sharing. The immuneACCESS repertoire file appears here via TCRdb, limited to in-frame rearrangements. These files lack a portion of the clones; in checked studies, under half of the deficit traces to unresolved V genes, and the cause of the others is not known. D and trimming were read from the DNA, whereas the V and J calls and clone size are those reported in that table. Across this sample there are roughly 170,000 clones, with approximately 80% seen only once. The ten biggest clones cover 0.75% to 0.9% of the sample.

The sequence derives from a woman aged 18-30 years in good health and CMV-seronegative. This receptor chain uses TRBV11-2 and TRBJ1-4, with 12 bases aligning to TRBD1. Sequenced material: PBMCs. For the CDR3, the sequence is CASSLYPGTGGREDEKLFF. The DNA sequence is TGTGCCAGCAGCTTATACCCCGGGACAGGGGGCCGAGAGGATGAAAAACTGTTTTTT.